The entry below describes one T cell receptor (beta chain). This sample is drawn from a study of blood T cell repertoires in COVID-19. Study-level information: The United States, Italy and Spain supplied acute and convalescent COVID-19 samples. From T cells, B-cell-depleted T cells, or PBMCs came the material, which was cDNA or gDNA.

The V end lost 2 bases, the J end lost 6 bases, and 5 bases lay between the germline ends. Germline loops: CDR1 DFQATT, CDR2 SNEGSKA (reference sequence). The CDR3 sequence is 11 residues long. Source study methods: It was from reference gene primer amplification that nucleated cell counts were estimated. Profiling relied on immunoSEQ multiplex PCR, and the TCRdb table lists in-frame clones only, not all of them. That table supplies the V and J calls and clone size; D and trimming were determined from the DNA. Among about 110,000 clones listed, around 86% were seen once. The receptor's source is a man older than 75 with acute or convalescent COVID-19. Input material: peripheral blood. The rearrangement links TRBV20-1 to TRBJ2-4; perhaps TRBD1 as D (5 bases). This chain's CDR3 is CSARQGNIQYF. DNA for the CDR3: TGCAGTGCTAGACAGGGAAACATTCAGTACTTC.